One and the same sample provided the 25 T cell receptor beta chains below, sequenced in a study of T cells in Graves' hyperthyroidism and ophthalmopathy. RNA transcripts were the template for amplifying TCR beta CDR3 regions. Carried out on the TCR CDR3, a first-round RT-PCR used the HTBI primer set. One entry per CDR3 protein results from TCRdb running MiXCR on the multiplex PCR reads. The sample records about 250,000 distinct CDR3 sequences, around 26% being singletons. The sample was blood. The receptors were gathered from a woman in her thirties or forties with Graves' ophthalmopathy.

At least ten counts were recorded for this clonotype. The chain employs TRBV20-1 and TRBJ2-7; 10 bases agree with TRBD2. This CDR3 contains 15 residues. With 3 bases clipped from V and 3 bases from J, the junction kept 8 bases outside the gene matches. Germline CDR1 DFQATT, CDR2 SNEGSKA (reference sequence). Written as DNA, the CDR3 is TGCAGTGCTAGGGTTAGCGGGAGGTTTGTCTACGAGCAGTACTTC. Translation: CSARVSGRFVYEQYF.

The CDR3 is CASSWRGVQPQHF. The CDR3 DNA follows: TGTGCCAGCAGTTGGAGAGGGGTTCAGCCCCAGCATTTT. The chain links TRBV28 to TRBJ1-5; D might be TRBD1 (5 bases). V lost 4 bases and J 6 bases, leaving 10 bases between the germline ends. CDR1 and CDR2 (germline): MDHEN, SYDVKM. This CDR3 comprises 13 residues. Full variable domain (remainder filled in from reference TRBV28 and TRBJ1-5): DVKVTQSSRYLVKRTGEKVFLECVQDMDHENMFWYRQDPGLGLRLIYFSYDVKMKEKGDIPEGYSVSREKKERFSLILESASTNQTSMYLCASSWRGVQPQHFGDGTRLSIL.

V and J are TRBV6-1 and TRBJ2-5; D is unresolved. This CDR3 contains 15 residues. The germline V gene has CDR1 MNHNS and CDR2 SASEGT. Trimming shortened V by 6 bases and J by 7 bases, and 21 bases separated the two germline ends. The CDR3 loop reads CASRSRSGGGSTQYF. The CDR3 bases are TGTGCCAGCAGGTCAAGGTCCGGCGGTGGATCGACCCAGTACTTC.

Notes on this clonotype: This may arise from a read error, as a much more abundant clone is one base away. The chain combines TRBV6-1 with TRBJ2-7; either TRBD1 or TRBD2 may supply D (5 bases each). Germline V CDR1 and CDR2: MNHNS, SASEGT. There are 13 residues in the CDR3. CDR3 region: CASSEYEGDEQHF. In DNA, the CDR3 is TGTGCCAGCAGTGAGTATGAAGGGGACGAGCAGCACTTC.

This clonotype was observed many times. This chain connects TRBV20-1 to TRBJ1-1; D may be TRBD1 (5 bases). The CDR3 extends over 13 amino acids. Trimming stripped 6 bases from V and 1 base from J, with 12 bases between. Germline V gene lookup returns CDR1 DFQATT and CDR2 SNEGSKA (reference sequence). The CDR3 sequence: CSAMGVKNTEAFF. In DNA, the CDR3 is TGCAGTGCAATGGGGGTCAAGAACACTGAAGCTTTCTTT.

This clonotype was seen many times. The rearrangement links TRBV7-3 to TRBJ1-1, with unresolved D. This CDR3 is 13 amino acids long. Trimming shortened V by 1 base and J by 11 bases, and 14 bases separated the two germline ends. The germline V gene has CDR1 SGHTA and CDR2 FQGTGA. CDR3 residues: CASSLSVTTGAFF. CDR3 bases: TGTGCCAGCAGCTTAAGTGTTACAACCGGGGCTTTCTTT.

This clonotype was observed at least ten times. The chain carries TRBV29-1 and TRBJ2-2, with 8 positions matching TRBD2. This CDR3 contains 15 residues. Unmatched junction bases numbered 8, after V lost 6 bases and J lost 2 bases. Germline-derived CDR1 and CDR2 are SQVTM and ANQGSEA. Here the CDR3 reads CSVAGSGTNTGELFF. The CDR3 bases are TGCAGCGTCGCCGGTAGCGGGACAAACACCGGGGAGCTGTTTTTT.

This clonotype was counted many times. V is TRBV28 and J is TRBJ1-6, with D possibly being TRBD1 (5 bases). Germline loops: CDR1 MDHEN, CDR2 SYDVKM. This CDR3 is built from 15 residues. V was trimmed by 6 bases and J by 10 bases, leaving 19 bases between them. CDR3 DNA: TGTGCCAGCAGCCGGGACCGAAGCCGAGCCTCACCCCTCCACTTT. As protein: CASSRDRSRASPLHF.

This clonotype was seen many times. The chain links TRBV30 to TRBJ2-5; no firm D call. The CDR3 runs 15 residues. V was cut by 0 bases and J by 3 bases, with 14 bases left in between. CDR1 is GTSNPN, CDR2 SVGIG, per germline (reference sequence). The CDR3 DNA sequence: TGTGCCTGGAGTGTACCTACAGACCTTGAAGAGACCCAGTACTTC. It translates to CAWSVPTDLEETQYF.

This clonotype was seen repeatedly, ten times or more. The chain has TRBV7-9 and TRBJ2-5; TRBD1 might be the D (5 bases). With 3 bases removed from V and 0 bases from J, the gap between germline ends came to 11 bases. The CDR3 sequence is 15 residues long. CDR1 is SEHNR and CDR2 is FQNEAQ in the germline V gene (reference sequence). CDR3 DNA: TGTGCCAGCAGCTTTTCTCTGGACAACCAAGAGACCCAGTACTTC. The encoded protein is CASSFSLDNQETQYF.

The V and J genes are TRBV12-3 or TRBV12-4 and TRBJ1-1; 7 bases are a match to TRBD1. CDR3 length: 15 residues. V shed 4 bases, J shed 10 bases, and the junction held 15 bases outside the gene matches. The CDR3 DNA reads TGTGCCAGCAGTTCCCTGGCCAACAAGGGGGCGACAGCTTTCTTT. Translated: CASSSLANKGATAFF.

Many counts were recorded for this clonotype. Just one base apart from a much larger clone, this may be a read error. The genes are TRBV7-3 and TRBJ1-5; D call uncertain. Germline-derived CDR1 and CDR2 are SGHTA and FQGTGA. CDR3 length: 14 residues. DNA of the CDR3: TGTGCCAGCAGCAACCGCGGTCTCAATCAGCCCCGGCATTTT. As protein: CASSNRGLNQPRHF.

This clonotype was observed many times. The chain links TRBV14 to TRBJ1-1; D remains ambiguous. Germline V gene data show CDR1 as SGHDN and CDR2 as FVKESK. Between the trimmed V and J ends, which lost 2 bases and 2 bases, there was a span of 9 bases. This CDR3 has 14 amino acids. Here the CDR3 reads CASSQTYTNTEAFF. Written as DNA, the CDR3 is TGTGCCAGCAGCCAAACCTACACTAACACTGAAGCTTTCTTT.

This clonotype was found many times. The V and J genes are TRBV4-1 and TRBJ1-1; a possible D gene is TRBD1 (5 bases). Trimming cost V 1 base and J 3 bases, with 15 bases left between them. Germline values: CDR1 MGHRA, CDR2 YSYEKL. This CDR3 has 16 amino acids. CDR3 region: CASSQGGSTGHTEAFF. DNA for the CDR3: TGCGCCAGCAGCCAAGGGGGGTCAACGGGCCACACTGAAGCTTTCTTT.

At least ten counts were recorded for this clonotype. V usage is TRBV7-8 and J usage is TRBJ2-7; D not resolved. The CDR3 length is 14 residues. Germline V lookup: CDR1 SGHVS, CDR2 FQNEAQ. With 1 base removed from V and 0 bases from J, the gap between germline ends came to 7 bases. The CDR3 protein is CASSLVVPSYEQYF. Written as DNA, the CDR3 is TGTGCCAGCAGCTTAGTGGTGCCCTCCTACGAGCAGTACTTC.

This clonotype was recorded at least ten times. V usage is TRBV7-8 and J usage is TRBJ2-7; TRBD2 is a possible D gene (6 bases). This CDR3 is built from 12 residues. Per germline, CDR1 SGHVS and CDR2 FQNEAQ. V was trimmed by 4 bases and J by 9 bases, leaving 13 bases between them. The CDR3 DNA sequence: TGTGCCAGCAGCTGGGGAGGAGGGCCGCAGTACTTC. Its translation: CASSWGGGPQYF.

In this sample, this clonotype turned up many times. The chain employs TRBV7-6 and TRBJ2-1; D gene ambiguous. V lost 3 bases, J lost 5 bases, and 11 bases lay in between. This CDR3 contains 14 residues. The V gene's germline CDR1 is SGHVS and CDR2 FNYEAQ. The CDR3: CASSFSPPNNEQFF. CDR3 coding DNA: TGTGCCAGCAGCTTTTCTCCCCCTAACAATGAGCAGTTCTTC.

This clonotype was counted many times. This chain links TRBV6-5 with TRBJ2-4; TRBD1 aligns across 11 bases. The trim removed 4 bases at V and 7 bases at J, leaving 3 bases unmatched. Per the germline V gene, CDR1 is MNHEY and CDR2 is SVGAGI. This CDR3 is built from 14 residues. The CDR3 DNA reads TGTGCCAGCAGTTTCCGGGACAGGGGGAACATTCAGTACTTC. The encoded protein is CASSFRDRGNIQYF.

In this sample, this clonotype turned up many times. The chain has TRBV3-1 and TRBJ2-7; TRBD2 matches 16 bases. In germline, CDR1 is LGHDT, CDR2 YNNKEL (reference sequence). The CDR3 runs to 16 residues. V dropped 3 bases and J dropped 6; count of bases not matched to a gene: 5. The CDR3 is CASSQKGTSGRGEQYF. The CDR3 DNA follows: TGTGCCAGCAGCCAGAAAGGGACTAGCGGGAGGGGCGAGCAGTACTTC.

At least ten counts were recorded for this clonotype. CDR3 region: CASSFTARDYEQYF. CDR3 DNA: TGTGCCAGCAGCTTTACAGCTAGAGACTACGAGCAGTACTTC. The chain is built from TRBV7-2 and TRBJ2-7, with unresolved D. V was pared by 3 bases and J by 3 bases, with 12 bases between. The length of the CDR3 is 14 residues. In germline, CDR1 is SGHTA, CDR2 FQGNSA.

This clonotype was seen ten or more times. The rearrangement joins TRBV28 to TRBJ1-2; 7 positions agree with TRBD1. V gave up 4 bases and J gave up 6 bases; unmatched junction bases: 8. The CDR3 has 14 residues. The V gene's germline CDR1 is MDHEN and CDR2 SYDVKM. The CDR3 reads CASSWRDSGDGYTF. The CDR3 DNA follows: TGTGCCAGCAGTTGGAGGGACAGTGGGGATGGCTACACCTTC.

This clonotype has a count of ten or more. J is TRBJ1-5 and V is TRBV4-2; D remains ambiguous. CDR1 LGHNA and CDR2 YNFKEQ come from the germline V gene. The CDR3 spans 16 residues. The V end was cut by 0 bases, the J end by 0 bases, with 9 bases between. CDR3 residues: CASSQDVLYSNQPQHF. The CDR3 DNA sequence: TGTGCCAGCAGCCAAGATGTGCTTTATAGCAATCAGCCCCAGCATTTT.

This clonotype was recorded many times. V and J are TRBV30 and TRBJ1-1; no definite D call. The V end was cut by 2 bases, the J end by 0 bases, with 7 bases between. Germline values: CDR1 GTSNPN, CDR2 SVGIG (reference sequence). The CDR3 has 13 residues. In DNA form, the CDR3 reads TGTGCCTGGAGTCCAGAAATGAACACTGAAGCTTTCTTT. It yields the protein CAWSPEMNTEAFF. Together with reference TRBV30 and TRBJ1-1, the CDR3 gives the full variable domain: SQTIHQWPATLVQPVGSPLSLECTVEGTSNPNLYWYRQAAGRGLQLLFYSVGIGQISSEVPQNLSASRPQDRQFILSSKKLLLSDSGFYLCAWSPEMNTEAFFGQGTRLTVV.

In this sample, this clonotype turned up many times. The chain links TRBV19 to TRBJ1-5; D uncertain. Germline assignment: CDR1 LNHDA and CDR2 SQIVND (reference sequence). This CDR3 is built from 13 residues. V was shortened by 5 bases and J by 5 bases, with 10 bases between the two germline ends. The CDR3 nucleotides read TGTGCCAGTAGTGTCCAGATACATCAGCCCCAGCATTTT. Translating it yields CASSVQIHQPQHF.

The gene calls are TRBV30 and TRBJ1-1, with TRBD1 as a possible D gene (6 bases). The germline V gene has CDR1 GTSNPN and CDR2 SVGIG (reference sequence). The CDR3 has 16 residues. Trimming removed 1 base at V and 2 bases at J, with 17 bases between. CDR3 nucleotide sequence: TGTGCCTGGAGTGGACTTACGGGACACCGAAACACTGAAGCTTTCTTT. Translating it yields CAWSGLTGHRNTEAFF. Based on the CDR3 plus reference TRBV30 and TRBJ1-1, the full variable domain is SQTIHQWPATLVQPVGSPLSLECTVEGTSNPNLYWYRQAAGRGLQLLFYSVGIGQISSEVPQNLSASRPQDRQFILSSKKLLLSDSGFYLCAWSGLTGHRNTEAFFGQGTRLTVV.